Listed below are T cell receptor beta chains from one sample, sequenced in a study of cytomegalovirus exposure and HLA in healthy donors. This table comes from immunoSEQ multiplex PCR, and its TCRdb copy is limited to in-frame clones, with some not included. The data hold around 130,000 clones, with around 80% observed a single time. Sequenced input: PBMCs. The receptors stem from a woman in her forties in good health and CMV-seronegative. Both conserved end residues are part of each CDR3. A D gene is named only where the DNA matches it firmly. Clone size appears in some rows only: once, few, many, or a class for an expanded clone.

d_gene | abundance | len | j_gene | v_gene | CDR3aa | CDR3nt
- | once | 14 | TRBJ2-5 | TRBV27 | CASSFKWGLETQYF | TGTGCCAGCAGTTTTAAATGGGGACTAGAGACCCAGTACTTC
TRBD1 | few | 14 | TRBJ1-2 | TRBV6-5 | CASSYLGQGNGYTF | TGTGCCAGCAGTTACTTAGGACAGGGAAATGGCTACACCTTC
TRBD1 | - | 13 | TRBJ2-1 | TRBV6-5 | CASRDRGQIEQFF | TGTGCCAGCCGGGACAGGGGGCAGATTGAGCAGTTCTTC
TRBD1 | - | 15 | TRBJ1-1 | TRBV6-5 | CASSYGGTVNTEAFF | TGTGCCAGCAGTTACGGGGGGACAGTGAACACTGAAGCTTTCTTT
TRBD1 | - | 16 | TRBJ2-1 | TRBV19 | CASSIPWTGLTDEQFF | TGTGCCAGTAGTATCCCGTGGACAGGGTTGACAGATGAGCAGTTCTTC
- | - | 15 | TRBJ2-5 | TRBV18 | CASSPPGQSQETQYF | TGTGCCAGCTCACCTCCGGGACAAAGCCAAGAGACCCAGTACTTC
- | - | 13 | TRBJ2-1 | TRBV6-5 | CASSRDSYNEQFF | TGTGCCAGCAGTCGGGACTCGTACAATGAGCAGTTCTTC
TRBD1 | - | 15 | TRBJ1-1 | TRBV5-1 | CASSWTGGGGTEAFF | TGCGCCAGCAGCTGGACAGGGGGCGGGGGCACTGAAGCTTTCTTT
- | - | 14 | TRBJ2-1 | TRBV19 | CASSMGDRYNEQFF | TGTGCCAGTAGTATGGGTGACAGATACAATGAGCAGTTCTTC
TRBD2 | - | 12 | TRBJ2-7 | TRBV30 | CAWMSGGYEQYF | TGTGCCTGGATGAGCGGGGGCTACGAGCAGTACTTC
TRBD2 | - | 16 | TRBJ2-7 | TRBV2 | CASSGTSGRGGYEQYF | TGTGCCAGCAGCGGGACTAGCGGGAGAGGTGGCTACGAGCAGTACTTC
TRBD2 | - | 14 | TRBJ2-4 | TRBV29-1 | CSVSREVGINIQYF | TGCAGCGTTAGTCGGGAGGTTGGGATAAACATTCAGTACTTC
- | - | 14 | TRBJ2-2 | TRBV30 | CAWSPNSNTGELFF | TGTGCCTGGAGTCCGAACTCGAACACCGGGGAGCTGTTTTTT
- | once | 13 | TRBJ1-4 | TRBV2 | CASTRSFNEKLFF | TGTGCCAGCACCCGGAGCTTCAATGAAAAACTGTTTTTT
- | - | 13 | TRBJ1-3 | TRBV12-5 | CASAQNSGNTIYF | TGTGCTAGTGCGCAGAACTCTGGAAACACCATATATTTT
- | - | 15 | TRBJ1-2 | TRBV19 | CASSIMPDTSYGYTF | TGTGCCAGTAGTATAATGCCGGACACTTCTTATGGCTACACCTTC
- | - | 15 | TRBJ2-7 | TRBV7-9 | CASSGFAGRTYEQYF | TGTGCCAGCAGCGGATTCGCAGGCAGGACCTACGAGCAGTACTTC
- | - | 14 | TRBJ2-3 | TRBV5-1 | CASRHRAPTDTQYF | TGCGCCAGCAGACACAGGGCCCCCACAGATACGCAGTATTTT
TRBD2 | - | 17 | TRBJ2-3 | TRBV19 | CASRLAGGPLSTDTQYF | TGTGCCAGTAGACTAGCGGGAGGGCCCCTTAGCACAGATACGCAGTATTTT
- | - | 13 | TRBJ2-7 | TRBV5-4 | CASSLSRAGEQYF | TGTGCCAGCAGCTTGTCTCGGGCGGGGGAGCAGTACTTC
TRBD1 | - | 16 | TRBJ1-5 | TRBV19 | CASSIQGDRGHQPQHF | TGTGCCAGTAGTATACAGGGGGACAGGGGGCATCAGCCCCAGCATTTT
TRBD1 | - | 15 | TRBJ1-2 | TRBV5-6 | CASRPLSTGGYGYTF | TGTGCCAGCAGGCCTTTATCGACAGGGGGCTATGGCTACACCTTC
- | - | 15 | TRBJ2-4 | TRBV7-2 | CASSLTAWSKNIQYF | TGTGCCAGCAGCTTAACTGCTTGGTCCAAAAACATTCAGTACTTC
- | few | 12 | TRBJ2-5 | TRBV29-1 | CSVDGITGTQYF | TGCAGCGTTGATGGCATCACGGGGACCCAGTACTTC
- | - | 13 | TRBJ1-5 | TRBV27 | CASGLGVNQPQHF | TGTGCCAGCGGGTTAGGGGTAAATCAGCCCCAGCATTTT
- | - | 14 | TRBJ1-2 | TRBV6-5 | CASSYSWQDYGYTF | TGTGCCAGCAGTTACTCATGGCAGGACTATGGCTACACCTTC
- | few | 14 | TRBJ1-3 | TRBV28 | CASSPTGRGNTIYF | TGTGCCAGCAGTCCTACGGGTCGAGGAAACACCATATATTTT
TRBD1 | - | 13 | TRBJ2-5 | TRBV6-1 | CATRDRDQETQYF | TGTGCCACGCGGGACAGGGACCAAGAGACCCAGTACTTC